What follows describes a single T cell receptor beta chain. As yet, its antigen is unknown. Assay: immunoSEQ multiplex PCR; the TCRdb copy retains only in-frame clones and omits some. The top ten hold 0.37% of the sample, which has about 2.3 million clones, 85% to 95% seen once. This record belongs to a study of shared clonotypes between healthy human individuals. About the study: Researchers drew samples from a couple of women and three men aged 18 to 49.

The CDR3 length is 15 residues. Trimming stripped 2 bases from V and 1 base from J, with 12 bases between. The germline CDR1 and CDR2 sequences are GTSNPN and SVGIG (reference sequence). Findings and caveats of the study: Sorted-subset samples were not fully sequenced, rarefaction indicated.

The gene calls are TRBV30 and TRBJ1-5, with no clear D. What was sequenced was naive CD4+ T cells from PBMCs. Subset reported: CD45RA+ positively selected. This sequence was found in a man aged 18 to 30 in good health. Some clones in this sample may be carry-over from other donors' samples. The CDR3 protein is CAWSKGGVSNQPQHF. CDR3 DNA sequence: TGTGCCTGGAGTAAAGGTGGAGTAAGCAATCAGCCCCAGCATTTT.